This T cell receptor (beta chain) derives from a study of T cell responses to AZD1222 COVID-19 vaccine (dated by TCRdb to about 2021). Looking at the study overall: A total of just over 230 trial participants underwent TCR sequencing, of whom 207 received two doses of AZD1222 and about 26 received two doses of the MenACWY control vaccine. Trial participants were enrolled by age into 18-55, 56-69 and 70-plus year subgroups, with roughly 160, 29 and 62 TCR-sequenced participants respectively.

The CDR3 regions of human TCRbeta chains were analyzed by immunosequencing. Regarding the original processing steps: Repertoire TCRs were checked for matches against a reference library of SARS-CoV-2-specific TCRs that had been generated using the MIRA antigen-specificity platform. Breadth meant the fraction of unique TCRs that were SARS-CoV-2-associated, whereas depth meant the fraction of total T cells that were SARS-CoV-2-associated. Using the MIRA data, each spike-specific TCR was mapped to the spike region that the TCR reacts to and placed in a CD4 or CD8 class. Log10-transformed breadth and depth values were compared by one-way ANOVA with Sidak's multiple comparisons tests. This is the immuneACCESS table as TCRdb keeps it, with only in-frame sequences that have V and J called. A part of the clones is gone; compared with another copy, unresolved V genes explain less than half, and the rest is unexplained. That table gives V, J and clone size, and the DNA gave D and trimming. The sample yields 60,000 to 85,000 clones; around 87% were counted once. 15% to 20% of the sample rests with the top ten.

Remarks on this clone: The antigen it binds to is not known. Base qualities were left out, and no much larger clone turns up one base away.

Here is what the overall study found, with its caveats: Epitopes outside the regions mutated in the B.1.351 and B.1.1.7 variants were reportedly recognized by nearly half of the unique spike-specific TCRs. No day 14 peak-response samples were available, so repertoires were characterized only after the peak T cell response. Conclusions about previously exposed vaccinees were limited because only a handful of AZD1222 recipients were SARS-CoV-2 seropositive at baseline. After two AZD1222 doses, spike-specific TCR breadth and depth were significantly higher than at day 0 and than in MenACWY recipients. Participants were mostly white British and included more females than males, and it was suggested by the authors that clonal diversity may have been underestimated. The 56-69-year group was small, and its depth increase did not reach significance, likely because of low power. Vaccine-associated CD4 TCRs spanned the whole spike protein, with dominant responses in regions 160-218 and 743-854.

The sample's time point label is to be understood as: about 28 days (+/-7) after the second vaccine dose. AZD1222 recipients given second doses at about 4 weeks or at about 12 weeks were pooled, since spike-specific TCR depth and breadth were not found to differ between the two schedules. Samples from vaccinated people were obtained from the UK trials COV001 and COV002, which included a single-blind randomized controlled phase 2/3 trial of AZD1222 (ChAdOx1 nCoV-19) in healthy adults. For TCRbeta chain sequencing, PBMC samples were collected from trial participants at day 0 and at day 28 after the second dose. Taken from cysteine to phenylalanine, the CDR3 has 16 residues. Only the CDR3 portion is preserved as DNA: 48 bases, with reading frame beginning at the first base. Looking up the germline V gene yields CDR1 SGDLS and CDR2 YYNGEE. V is pared back by 1 base and J by 3 bases, with 13 bases lying between the germline termini.

The source is an adult who received the AZD1222 COVID-19 vaccine. Recombination connected TRBV9 to TRBJ2-2, with a tentative D call of TRBD1 or TRBD2, each matching 5 bases. The sequenced sample was peripheral blood, obtained 28 days after the second AZD1222 dose. The base sequence is TGTGCCAGCAGCGTAAGAGGGGCAACTTACACCGGGGAGCTGTTTTTT. Translated, this gives CASSVRGATYTGELFF.